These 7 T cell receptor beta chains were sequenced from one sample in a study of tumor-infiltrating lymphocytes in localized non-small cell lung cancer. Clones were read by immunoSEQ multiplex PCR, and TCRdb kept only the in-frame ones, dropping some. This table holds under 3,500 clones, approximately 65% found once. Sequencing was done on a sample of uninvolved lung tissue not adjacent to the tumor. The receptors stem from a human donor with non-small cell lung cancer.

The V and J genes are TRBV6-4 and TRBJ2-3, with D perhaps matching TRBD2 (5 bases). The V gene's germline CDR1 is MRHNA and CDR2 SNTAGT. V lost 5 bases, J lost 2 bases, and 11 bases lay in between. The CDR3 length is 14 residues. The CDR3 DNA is TGTGCCAGCAGTACAAGCGGAACCACAGATACGCAGTATTTT. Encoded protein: CASSTSGTTDTQYF.

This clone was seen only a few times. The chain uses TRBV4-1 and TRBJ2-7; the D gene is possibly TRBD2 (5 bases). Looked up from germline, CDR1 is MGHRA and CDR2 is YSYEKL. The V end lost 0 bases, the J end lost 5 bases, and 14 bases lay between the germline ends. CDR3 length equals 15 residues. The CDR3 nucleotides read TGCGCCAGCAGCCAAGAGCTCGGGGATCTCGACGAGCAGTACTTC. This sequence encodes CASSQELGDLDEQYF.

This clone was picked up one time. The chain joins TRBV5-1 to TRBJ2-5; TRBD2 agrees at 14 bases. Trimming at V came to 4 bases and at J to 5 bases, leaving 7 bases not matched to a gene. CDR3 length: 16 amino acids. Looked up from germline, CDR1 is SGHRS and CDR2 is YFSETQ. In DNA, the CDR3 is TGCGCCAGCAGCCCCGGGACTAGCGGGAGATGGGAGACCCAGTACTTC. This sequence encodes CASSPGTSGRWETQYF.

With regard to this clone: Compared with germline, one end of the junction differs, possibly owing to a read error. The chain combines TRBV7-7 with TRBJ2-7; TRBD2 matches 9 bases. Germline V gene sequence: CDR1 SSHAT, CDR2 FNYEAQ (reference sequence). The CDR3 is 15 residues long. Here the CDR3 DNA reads TGTGCTAGCAGCTTAGGGACTAGCCTTTCCTACGAGCAGTACTTC. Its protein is CASSLGTSLSYEQYF.

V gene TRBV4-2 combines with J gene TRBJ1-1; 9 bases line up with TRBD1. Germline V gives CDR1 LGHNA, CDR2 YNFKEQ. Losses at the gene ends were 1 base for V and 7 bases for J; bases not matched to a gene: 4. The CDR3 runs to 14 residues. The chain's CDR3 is CASSQAGTGIEAFF. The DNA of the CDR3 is TGTGCCAGCAGCCAAGCAGGGACAGGGATTGAAGCTTTCTTT.

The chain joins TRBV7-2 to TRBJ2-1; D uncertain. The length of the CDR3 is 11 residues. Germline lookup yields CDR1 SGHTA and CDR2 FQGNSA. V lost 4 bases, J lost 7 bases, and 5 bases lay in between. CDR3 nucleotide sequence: TGTGCCAGCAGCTCTTGGAATGAGCAGTTCTTC. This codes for CASSSWNEQFF.

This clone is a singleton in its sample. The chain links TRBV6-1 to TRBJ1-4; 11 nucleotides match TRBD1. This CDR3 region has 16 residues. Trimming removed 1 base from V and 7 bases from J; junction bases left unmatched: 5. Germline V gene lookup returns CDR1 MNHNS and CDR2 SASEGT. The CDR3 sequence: CASSEGAGTGGEKLFF. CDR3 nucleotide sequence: TGTGCCAGCAGTGAAGGTGCCGGGACAGGGGGTGAAAAACTGTTTTTT.